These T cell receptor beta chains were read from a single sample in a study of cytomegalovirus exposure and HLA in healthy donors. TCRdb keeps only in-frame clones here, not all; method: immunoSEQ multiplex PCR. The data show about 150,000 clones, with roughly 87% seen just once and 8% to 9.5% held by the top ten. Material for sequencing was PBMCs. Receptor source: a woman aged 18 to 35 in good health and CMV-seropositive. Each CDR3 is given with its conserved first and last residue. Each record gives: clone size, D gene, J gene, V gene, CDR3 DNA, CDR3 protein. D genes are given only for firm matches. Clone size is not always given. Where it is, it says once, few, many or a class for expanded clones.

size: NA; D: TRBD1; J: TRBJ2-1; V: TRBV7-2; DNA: TGTGCCAGCAGCGACGGACAGGGGGCTTTTAATGAGCAGTTCTTC; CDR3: CASSDGQGAFNEQFF
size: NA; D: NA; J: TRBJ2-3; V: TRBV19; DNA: TGTGCCAGTAGTATAGATGTAACGCAGTATTTT; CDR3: CASSIDVTQYF
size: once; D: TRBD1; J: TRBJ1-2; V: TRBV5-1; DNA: TGCGCCAGCAGCTCCGGACAGGTTCGGCGTTTGAGTAACTATGGCTACACCTTC; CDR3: CASSSGQVRRLSNYGYTF
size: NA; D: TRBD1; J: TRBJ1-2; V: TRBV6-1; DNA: TGTGCCAGCAGTGAACGGACAGGGAACTATGGCTACACCTTC; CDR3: CASSERTGNYGYTF
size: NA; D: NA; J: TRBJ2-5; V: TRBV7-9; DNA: TGTGCCAGCAGCTTCGTCGGGGAAGAGACCCAGTACTTC; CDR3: CASSFVGEETQYF
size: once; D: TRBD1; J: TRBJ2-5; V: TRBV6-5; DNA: TGTGCCAGCAGTGCACAGGGGGTGGGGGAGACCCAGTACTTC; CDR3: CASSAQGVGETQYF
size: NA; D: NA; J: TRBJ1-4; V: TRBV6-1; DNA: TGTGCCAGCACCGATAGGGGGGCGGGGGGTGAAAAACTGTTTTTT; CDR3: CASTDRGAGGEKLFF
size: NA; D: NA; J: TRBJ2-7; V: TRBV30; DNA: TGTGCCTGGAGTAACTCCGACAGAAGAAACCCCTGGGAGCAGTACTTC; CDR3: CAWSNSDRRNPWEQYF
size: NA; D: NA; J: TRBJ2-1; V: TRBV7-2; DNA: TGTGCCAGCAGCGCGGGACTGGCGAGGCATGAGCAGTTCTTC; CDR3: CASSAGLARHEQFF
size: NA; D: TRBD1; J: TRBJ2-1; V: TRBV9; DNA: TGTGCCAGCAGCAAAGGACAGGGGGTGTACAATGAGCAGTTCTTC; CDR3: CASSKGQGVYNEQFF
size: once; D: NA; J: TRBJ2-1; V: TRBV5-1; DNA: TGCGCCAGCAGCTTCAGGGGCGAATACTACAATGAGCAGTTCTTC; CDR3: CASSFRGEYYNEQFF
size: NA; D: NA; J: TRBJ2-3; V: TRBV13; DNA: TGTGCCAGCAGCGATCCTAGCAGGGGGGCCCGGACAGATACGCAGTATTTT; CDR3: CASSDPSRGARTDTQYF
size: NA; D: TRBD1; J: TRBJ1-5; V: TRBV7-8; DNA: TGTGCCAGCAGCGTTGGGACAGGGGCTCAGCCCCAGCATTTT; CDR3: CASSVGTGAQPQHF
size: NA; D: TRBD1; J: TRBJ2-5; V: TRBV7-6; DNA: TGTGCCAGCAGCCCGCGGACAGGGCTAGAGACCCAGTACTTC; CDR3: CASSPRTGLETQYF
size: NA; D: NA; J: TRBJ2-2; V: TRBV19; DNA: TGTGCCAGTAGTAGGGCGGGGAGCACCGGGGAGCTGTTTTTT; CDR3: CASSRAGSTGELFF
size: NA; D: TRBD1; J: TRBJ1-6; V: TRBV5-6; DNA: TGTGCCAGCAGCTACCGGGACAGGGGAAATTCACCCCTCCACTTT; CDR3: CASSYRDRGNSPLHF
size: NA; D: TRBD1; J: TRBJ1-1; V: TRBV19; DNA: TGTGCCAGTAGTAGGGGACAGGGCTCCACTGAAGCTTTCTTT; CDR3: CASSRGQGSTEAFF
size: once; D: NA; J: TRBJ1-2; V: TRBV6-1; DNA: TGTGCCAGCAGCGAAGCGTCGGGAGATCCTTATGGCTACACCTTC; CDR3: CASSEASGDPYGYTF
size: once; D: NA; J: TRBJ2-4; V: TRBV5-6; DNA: TGTGCCAGCAGCTTTGGACAGACAGCCAAAAACATTCAGTACTTC; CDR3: CASSFGQTAKNIQYF
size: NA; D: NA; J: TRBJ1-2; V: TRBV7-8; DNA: TGTGCCAGCAGCTTCCAGGAGGGGTTGGGGGGCTACACCTTC; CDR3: CASSFQEGLGGYTF
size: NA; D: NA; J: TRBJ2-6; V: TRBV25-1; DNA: TGTGCCAGCAGTGGCCTGAGGGGGAGCGACGTCCTGACTTTC; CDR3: CASSGLRGSDVLTF
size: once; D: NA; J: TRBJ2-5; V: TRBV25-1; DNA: TGTGCCAGCAGTGAATCCGACTGGTACCAAGAGACCCAGTACTTC; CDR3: CASSESDWYQETQYF
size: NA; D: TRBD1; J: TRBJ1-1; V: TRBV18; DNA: TGTGCCAGCTCAGCATCACAGGGGGCTGAAGCTTTCTTT; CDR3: CASSASQGAEAFF
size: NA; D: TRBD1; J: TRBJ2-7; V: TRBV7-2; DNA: TGTGCCAGCAGCAATCCCCCAGGGGGTCCCTCCTACGAGCAGTACTTC; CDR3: CASSNPPGGPSYEQYF
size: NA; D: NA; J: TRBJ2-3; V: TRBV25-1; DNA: TGTGCCAGCAGTGGCGAGCGGAGAGGGATGCACACAGATACGCAGTATTTT; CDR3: CASSGERRGMHTDTQYF
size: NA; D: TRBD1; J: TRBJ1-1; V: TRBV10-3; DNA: TGTGCCATCAGCAAAGGGACAGGGGTGGACACTGAAGCTTTCTTT; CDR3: CAISKGTGVDTEAFF